The subject of this entry is one T cell receptor (beta chain). This entry belongs to a study of blood T cell repertoires in COVID-19. Turning to the study itself: Samples representing acute and convalescent COVID-19 were sourced from the United States, Italy and Spain. Sources were T cells, B-cell-depleted T cells, or PBMCs; the material itself was cDNA or gDNA.

Per the original data handling: Amplification with reference gene primers provided the estimates of nucleated cell counts. Measured with immunoSEQ multiplex PCR; TCRdb has only the in-frame clones, and not every one. V and J calls plus clone size are reproduced from that table; the DNA served to infer D and trimming. The sample has 160,000 or so clones, roughly four fifths seen once. This clonotype was obtained from a human donor in a cohort sampled during active COVID-19. Sequencing used peripheral blood.

CDR3 amino acids: CASSLRGDTNQPQHF. The DNA of the CDR3 is TGTGCCAGCAGCTTAAGAGGGGACACCAATCAGCCCCAGCATTTT. The rearrangement joins TRBV11-2 to TRBJ1-5, with D perhaps matching TRBD1 (6 bases). The V gene lost 2 bases and the J gene lost 3 bases, with 11 bases spanning the gap. The CDR3 runs 15 residues. Germline V gene sequence: CDR1 SGHAT, CDR2 FQNNGV.